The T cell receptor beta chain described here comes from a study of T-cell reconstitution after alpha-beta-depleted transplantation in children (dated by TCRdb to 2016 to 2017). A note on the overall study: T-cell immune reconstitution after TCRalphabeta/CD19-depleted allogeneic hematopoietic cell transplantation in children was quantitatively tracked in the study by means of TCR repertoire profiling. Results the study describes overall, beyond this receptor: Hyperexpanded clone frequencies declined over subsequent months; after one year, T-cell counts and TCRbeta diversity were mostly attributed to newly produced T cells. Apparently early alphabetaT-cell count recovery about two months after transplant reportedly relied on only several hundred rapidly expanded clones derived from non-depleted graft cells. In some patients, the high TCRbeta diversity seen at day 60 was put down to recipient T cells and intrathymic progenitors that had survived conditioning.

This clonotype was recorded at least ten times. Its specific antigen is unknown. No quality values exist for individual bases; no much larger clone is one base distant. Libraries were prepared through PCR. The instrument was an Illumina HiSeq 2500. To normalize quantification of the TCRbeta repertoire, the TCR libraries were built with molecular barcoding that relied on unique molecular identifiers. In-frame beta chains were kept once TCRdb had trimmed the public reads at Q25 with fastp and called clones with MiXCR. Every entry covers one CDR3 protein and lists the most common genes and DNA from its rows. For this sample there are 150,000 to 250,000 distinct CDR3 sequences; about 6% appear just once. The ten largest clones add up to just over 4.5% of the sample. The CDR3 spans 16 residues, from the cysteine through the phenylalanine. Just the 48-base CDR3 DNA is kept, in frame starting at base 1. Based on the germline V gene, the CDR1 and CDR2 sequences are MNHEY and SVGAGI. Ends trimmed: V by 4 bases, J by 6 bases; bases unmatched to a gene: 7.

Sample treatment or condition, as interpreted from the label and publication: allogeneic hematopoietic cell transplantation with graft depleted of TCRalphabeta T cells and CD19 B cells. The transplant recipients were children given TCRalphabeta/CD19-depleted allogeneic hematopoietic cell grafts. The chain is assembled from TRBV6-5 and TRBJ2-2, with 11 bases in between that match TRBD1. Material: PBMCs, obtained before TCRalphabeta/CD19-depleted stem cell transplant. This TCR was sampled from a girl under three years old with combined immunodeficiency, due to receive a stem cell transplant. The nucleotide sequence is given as TGTGCCAGCAGTTTCCCGGGACAGGGGGAGCCCGGGGAGCTGTTTTTT. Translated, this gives CASSFPGQGEPGELFF.